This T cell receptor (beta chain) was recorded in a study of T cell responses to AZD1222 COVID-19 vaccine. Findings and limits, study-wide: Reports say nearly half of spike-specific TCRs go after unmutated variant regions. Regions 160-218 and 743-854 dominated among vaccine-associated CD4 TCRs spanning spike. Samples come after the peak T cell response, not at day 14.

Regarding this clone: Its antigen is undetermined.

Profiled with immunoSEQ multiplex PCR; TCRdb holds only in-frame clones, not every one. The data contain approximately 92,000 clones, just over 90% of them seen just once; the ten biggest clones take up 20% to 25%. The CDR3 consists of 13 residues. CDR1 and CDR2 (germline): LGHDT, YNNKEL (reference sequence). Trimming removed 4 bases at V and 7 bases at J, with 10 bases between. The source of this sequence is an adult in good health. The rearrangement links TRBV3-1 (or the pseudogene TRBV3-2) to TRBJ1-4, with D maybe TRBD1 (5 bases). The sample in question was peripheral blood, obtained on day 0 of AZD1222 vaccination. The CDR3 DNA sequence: TGTGCCAGCAGCCCAGGGAGGGGTGAAAAACTGTTTTTT. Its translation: CASSPGRGEKLFF.